This T cell receptor beta chain was captured by sequencing in a study of cytomegalovirus exposure and HLA in healthy donors. General study findings and limits: Cytomegalovirus association was assigned to about 150 TCR beta chains. Previous analysis showed most TCR beta V segments were productive about 87% or about 30% of the time. Analysis was carried out at a later point, and it linked a missense DCLRE1C variant to TCR beta V- and J-gene trimming.

The trim removed 1 base at V and 6 bases at J, leaving 10 bases unmatched. Germline CDR1 is LNHDA and CDR2 is SQIVND (reference sequence). CDR3 length equals 17 residues. Primers: 60 Vbeta forward and 13 Jbeta reverse. Repertoires were generated with immunoSEQ multiplex PCR, while TCRdb's copy carries only in-frame clones and drops some. This sample carries around 90,000 clones, 55% to 65% of them seen once, and the ten largest clones take 2% to 2.5%. Concerning this clone: Its antigen is not known.

The chain couples TRBV19 to TRBJ2-1; 9 bases map to TRBD1. Sequencing was done on a sample of PBMCs. The receptor comes from a human donor in good health. The CDR3 DNA reads as TGTGCCAGTAGTATAGGGACAGGGGTCACCTATCCCAATGAGCAGTTCTTC. This translates into CASSIGTGVTYPNEQFF. Full variable domain (remainder filled in from reference TRBV19 and TRBJ2-1): DGGITQSPKYLFRKEGQNVTLSCEQNLNHDAMYWYRQDPGQGLRLIYYSQIVNDFQKGDIAEGYSVSREKKESFPLTVTSAQKNPTAFYLCASSIGTGVTYPNEQFFGPGTRLTVL.